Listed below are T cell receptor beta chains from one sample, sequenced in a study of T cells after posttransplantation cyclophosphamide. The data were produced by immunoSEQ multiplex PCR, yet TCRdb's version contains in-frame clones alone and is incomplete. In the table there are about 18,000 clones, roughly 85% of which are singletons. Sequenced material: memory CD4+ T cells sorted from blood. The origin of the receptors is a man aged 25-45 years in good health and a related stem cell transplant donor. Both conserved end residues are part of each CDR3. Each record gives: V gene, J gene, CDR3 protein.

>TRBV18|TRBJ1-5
CASSLKQGAALPQHF
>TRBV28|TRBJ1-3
CASSPPPWRGNTIYF
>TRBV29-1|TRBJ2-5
CSWGLAGETQYF
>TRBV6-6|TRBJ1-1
CASSSKGQGGEAFF
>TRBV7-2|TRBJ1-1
CASSHGEGAEAFF
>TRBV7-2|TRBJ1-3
CASSGQRFAGNTIYF
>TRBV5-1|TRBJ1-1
CASSGNRGVNTEAFF
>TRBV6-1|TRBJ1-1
CASSTGQGTAFF
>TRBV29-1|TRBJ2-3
CSGKGGPWDTQYF
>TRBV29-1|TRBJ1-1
CSVEAGSGTEAFF
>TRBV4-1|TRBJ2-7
CASSQAPTDYEQYF
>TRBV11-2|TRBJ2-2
CASRRPTGRDTGELFF
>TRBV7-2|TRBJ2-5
CASSPTGTGGLSQYF
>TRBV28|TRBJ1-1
CASNVLNLRGGRTEAFF
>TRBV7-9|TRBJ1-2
CASSLPRTVTNYGYTF
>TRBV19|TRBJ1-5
CASSDTTGVRQPQHF
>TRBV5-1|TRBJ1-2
CASSLGDRGPDGYTF
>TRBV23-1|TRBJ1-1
CASSQSDDRGRSFNTEAFF
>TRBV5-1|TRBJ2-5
CASSPAGGGETQYF
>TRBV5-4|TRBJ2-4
CASSLAVSKNIQYF
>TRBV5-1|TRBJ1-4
CASSLAVAGAGEKLFF
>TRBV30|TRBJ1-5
CAWVAYSNQPQHF
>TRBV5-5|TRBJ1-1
CASSLRQVTEAFF
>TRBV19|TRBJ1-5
CASSKGNSNQPQHF
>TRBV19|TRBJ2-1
CASTTGTVYNEQFF
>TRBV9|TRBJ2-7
CASSPGQGAYEQYF
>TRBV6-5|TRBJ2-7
CASSRGTGSYEQYF
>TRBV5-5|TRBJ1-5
CASSPPGRANQPQHF
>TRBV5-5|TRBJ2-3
CASSSIHRDRVVSDTQYF
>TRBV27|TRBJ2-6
CASSSQGVGANVLTF
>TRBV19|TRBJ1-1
CASTLGRGRAFF
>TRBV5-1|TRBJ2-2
CASSSLGRQGPGELFF
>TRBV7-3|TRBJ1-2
CASSLSSGGNGYTF
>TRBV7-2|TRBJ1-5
CASSLTHRNQPQHF
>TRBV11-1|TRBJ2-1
CASSLTQNIGRVGNEQFF
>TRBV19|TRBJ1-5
CASSKSPRLSGNQPQHF
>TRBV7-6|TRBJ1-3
CASSLGGGRDRYIGNTIYF
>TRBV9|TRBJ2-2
CASSPAGAITGELFF
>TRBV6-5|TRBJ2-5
CASSGTSVEETQYF
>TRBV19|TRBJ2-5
CASSYFSGGTEETQYF
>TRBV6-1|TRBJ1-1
CATSQIWNTEAFF
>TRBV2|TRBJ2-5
CASSVLLGQGGETQYF
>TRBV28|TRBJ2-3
CASSSIHATSGGRTDTQYF
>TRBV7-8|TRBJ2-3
CASSPGLAGGHTDTQYF
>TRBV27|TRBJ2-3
CASSGWTSGATDTQYF
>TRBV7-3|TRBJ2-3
CASSPLGVSTDTQYF
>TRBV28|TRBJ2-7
CASNPGDSYEQYF
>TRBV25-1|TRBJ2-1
CASSDLTGVEQFF
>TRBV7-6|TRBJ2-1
CASSPRTGGSSYNEQFF
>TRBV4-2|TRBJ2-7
CASSQGGSSYEQYF
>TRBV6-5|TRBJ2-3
CASSYSASETQYF
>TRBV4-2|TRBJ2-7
CASSQDLAGIYEQYF
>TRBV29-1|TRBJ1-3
CSVDAGGGNTIYF
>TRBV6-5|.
CASSSLHQGGNEQYF
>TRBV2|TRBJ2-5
CASSAPGEQYF
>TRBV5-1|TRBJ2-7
CASSLRGISSYEQYF
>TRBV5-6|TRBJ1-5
CASSLLIETDQPQHF